Each of the 29 T cell receptor beta chains below was sequenced from the same sample in a study of breast tumors, draining lymph nodes, adjacent tissues. Using its own MiXCR run on the multiplex PCR reads, TCRdb lists one record per CDR3 protein. Of about 16,000 distinct CDR3 sequences listed, around 47% are singletons. The source material was tumor-adjacent breast tissue. These receptors were obtained from a female donor with breast cancer. Some clones in this sample may be carry-over from other donors' samples.

The rearrangement uses TRBV6-1 and TRBJ2-7; 12 nucleotides align to TRBD1. Germline V gene sequence: CDR1 MNHNS, CDR2 SASEGT. CDR3 length equals 12 residues. J gave up 7 bases and V 11 bases, and 6 bases lay outside the gene matches. DNA of the CDR3: TGTGCCGGGGGACAGGGGGCGCGGGAGCAGTACTTC. Protein product: CAGGQGAREQYF.

This clonotype occurred a few times. V usage is TRBV4-2 and J usage is TRBJ2-1; either TRBD1 or TRBD2 may fit D (5 bases each). The CDR3 loop spans 14 amino acids. V was shortened by 0 bases and J by 8 bases, with 11 bases between the two germline ends. The germline V gene encodes CDR1 LGHNA and CDR2 YNFKEQ. CDR3 sequence reads: CASSQDQGVDEQFF. The CDR3 bases are TGTGCCAGCAGCCAAGACCAGGGAGTCGATGAGCAGTTCTTC.

This clonotype is medium-sized (0.01 to 0.1%) within its sample. The V and J genes are TRBV20-1 and TRBJ2-7; 8 bases are a match to TRBD1. This CDR3 has 14 residues. V was pared by 7 bases and J by 9 bases, with 17 bases of the junction left unmatched. Germline V lookup: CDR1 DFQATT, CDR2 SNEGSKA (reference sequence). The CDR3 DNA follows: TGCAGTGGTACAAAGGCAGGGGGCCCACTAGTGCAGTACTTC. Translated, it gives CSGTKAGGPLVQYF.

This clonotype showed up just once. This chain uses TRBV20-1 with TRBJ1-2; 7 bases align to TRBD1. Per the germline V gene, CDR1 is DFQATT and CDR2 is SNEGSKA (reference sequence). The CDR3 length is 13 residues. With V trimmed by 0 bases and J by 8 bases, 6 bases remained unmatched. DNA for the CDR3: TGCAGTGCTAGAGACTTCAGGGGGGACGGCTACACCTTC. Its translation is CSARDFRGDGYTF.

The V gene is TRBV19, the J gene TRBJ1-2; the D gene is possibly TRBD1 (5 bases). The CDR3 extends over 13 amino acids. Germline values: CDR1 LNHDA, CDR2 SQIVND (reference sequence). Trimming shortened V by 1 base and J by 2 bases, and 5 bases separated the two germline ends. DNA for the CDR3: TGTGCCAGTAGTATAGCAGGGAACTATGGCTACACCTTC. Translating gives CASSIAGNYGYTF.

This clonotype was seen ten or more times. V usage is TRBV19 and J usage is TRBJ2-7, with 8 bases identical to TRBD2. The V and J ends lost 10 bases and 4 bases, in that order; junction bases with no gene match: 9. Germline-derived CDR1 and CDR2 are LNHDA and SQIVND (reference sequence). This CDR3 region has 13 residues. CDR3 nucleotide sequence: TGTGCCACTGCGGCTAGCGGGTTTTACGAGCAGTACTTC. It translates to CATAASGFYEQYF.

This clonotype has a count of ten or more. CDR3 amino acids: CASSYSGIEADTQYF. DNA for the CDR3: TGTGCCAGCAGCTATAGCGGGATAGAGGCAGATACGCAGTATTTT. The chain couples TRBV7-3 to TRBJ2-3, with TRBD2 identical over 8 bases. The CDR3 length is 15 residues. The V segment lost 4 bases and the J segment 4 bases; nucleotides outside the gene matches: 7. Germline values: CDR1 SGHTA, CDR2 FQGTGA.

In this sample, this clonotype turned up many times. The genes are TRBV6-2 or TRBV6-3 and TRBJ1-1; the D gene is possibly TRBD1 (6 bases). Germline V gives CDR1 MNHEY, CDR2 SVGEGT. This CDR3 is 13 amino acids long. V lost 10 bases to trimming and J lost 3 bases, with 15 bases between them. In nucleotides, the CDR3 is TGTGCCACCGCCTTGGACAGCCACACTGAAGCTTTCTTT. Protein product: CATALDSHTEAFF.

This sequence joins TRBV12-3 or TRBV12-4 and TRBJ2-1, with 7 bases that match TRBD1. The ends lost 1 base at V and 7 bases at J; junction bases unmatched: 7. There are 15 residues in the CDR3. DNA of the CDR3: TGTGCCAGCAGTTTAGAGGCAGGGGGAACTAATGAGCAGTTCTTC. Its protein is CASSLEAGGTNEQFF.

This clonotype was picked up many times. The V call is TRBV6-2 or TRBV6-3, the J call TRBJ2-3; D may be TRBD2 (6 bases). With 6 bases removed from V and 1 base from J, the gap between germline ends came to 14 bases. The CDR3 runs 15 residues. Germline loops: CDR1 MNHEY, CDR2 SVGEGT. CDR3 coding DNA: TGTGCCAGCAGGCCACTAGCTTTTGGCACAGATACGCAGTATTTT. Its translation: CASRPLAFGTDTQYF.

This clonotype was detected only once. CDR3 nucleotides: TGTGCTAGTGGTACCATACCAGGGGGCTCGGTAGCTTTCTTT. It is translated as CASGTIPGGSVAFF. The V call is TRBV12-5, the J call TRBJ1-1, with TRBD1 matching 8 bases. Germline loops: CDR1 LGHNT, CDR2 FRNRAP. J lost 10 bases, V lost 5 bases, and 12 bases had no gene match. CDR3 length: 14 residues.

This clonotype ranks as hyperexpanded. CDR3 bases: TGTGCCAGCAGTTTAAAAGCCAACTATGGCTACACCTTC. It is translated as CASSLKANYGYTF. The chain links TRBV12-3 or TRBV12-4 to TRBJ1-2; D ambiguous. This CDR3 region has 13 residues. The V end was cut by 2 bases, the J end by 2 bases, with 6 bases between.

This clonotype came up many times. V and J are TRBV9 and TRBJ2-3; the match to TRBD1 covers 10 bases. Per the germline V gene, CDR1 is SGDLS and CDR2 is YYNGEE. V shed 1 base, J shed 5 bases, and the junction held 10 bases outside the gene matches. This CDR3 is built from 17 residues. The CDR3, as DNA: TGTGCCAGCAGCGTATCCCCCGAGGACAGGGGGGAAGATACGCAGTATTTT. The encoded protein is CASSVSPEDRGEDTQYF. Looking up the rest from reference TRBV9 and TRBJ2-3 gives the full variable domain: DSGVTQTPKHLITATGQRVTLRCSPRSGDLSVYWYQQSLDQGLQFLIQYYNGEERAKGNILERFSAQQFPDLHSELNLSSLELGDSALYFCASSVSPEDRGEDTQYFGPGTRLTVL.

This clonotype appeared many times. V is TRBV20-1 and J is TRBJ2-5; 12 bases fit TRBD2. V shed 5 bases and J 5 bases; nucleotides not matched to a gene: 3. The CDR3 spans 13 residues. Germline V CDR1 and CDR2: DFQATT, SNEGSKA (reference sequence). In DNA, the CDR3 is TGCAGTGCTCCTAGCGGGGGGGCTGAGACCCAGTACTTC. Amino acids: CSAPSGGAETQYF.

In regard to this clonotype: One end of the junction does not line up with germline, which may come from a read error. The genes are TRBV15 and TRBJ1-2, with TRBD1 matching over 11 bases. Per germline, CDR1 LNHNV and CDR2 YYDKDF (reference sequence). The CDR3 length is 15 residues. CDR3 sequence reads: CATSRRDRGEGGYTF. CDR3 DNA sequence: TGTGCCACCAGCAGAAGGGACAGGGGGGAAGGTGGCTACACCTTT.

J is TRBJ2-7 and V is TRBV2, with D perhaps matching TRBD1 or TRBD2 (6 bases each). Germline loops: CDR1 SNHLY, CDR2 FYNNEI. V dropped 5 bases and J dropped 4 bases, with 15 bases sitting between them. This CDR3 contains 14 residues. DNA for the CDR3: TGTGCCAGCAGTCGACAGGAGGGGACGTACGAGCAGTACTTC. Its protein is CASSRQEGTYEQYF. Full variable domain (rest looked up from reference TRBV2 and TRBJ2-7): EPEVTQTPSHQVTQMGQEVILRCVPISNHLYFYWYRQILGQKVEFLVSFYNNEISEKSEIFDDQFSVERPDGSNFTLKIRSTKLEDSAMYFCASSRQEGTYEQYFGPGTRLTVT.

There are a few counts of this clonotype. A much larger clone is a single base away; this may be a read error. The conserved final phenylalanine or tryptophan is absent from the CDR3, which likely points to a read error. J is TRBJ2-5 and V is TRBV7-9, with no clear D. V dropped 7 bases and J dropped 7 bases, with 19 bases sitting between them. Per the germline V gene, CDR1 is SEHNR and CDR2 is FQNEAQ (reference sequence). CDR3 length equals 14 residues. In nucleotides, the CDR3 is TGTGCCAGCACCGACGACCGAATTCTAGGGACCCAGTACCTC. Translation: CASTDDRILGTQYL.

The chain has TRBV20-1 and TRBJ1-5; D is unresolved. The germline V gene encodes CDR1 DFQATT and CDR2 SNEGSKA (reference sequence). This CDR3 spans 15 amino acids. Trimming pared 2 bases from V and 0 bases from J, leaving 11 bases between. The CDR3, as DNA: TGCAGTGCTAGACCCAGGTACGATAGCAATCAGCCCCAGCATTTT. This codes for CSARPRYDSNQPQHF.

At least ten counts were recorded for this clonotype. This chain connects TRBV7-2 to TRBJ1-1; the D gene is possibly TRBD1 (5 bases). The germline gives CDR1 SGHTA, CDR2 FQGNSA. V was clipped by 0 bases and J by 3 bases, with 8 bases between them. The CDR3 covers 14 residues. For the CDR3, the DNA is TGTGCCAGCAGCTTAGCGGGGGGGTACACTGAAGCTTTCTTT. Protein: CASSLAGGYTEAFF.

By proportion, this clonotype is medium-sized. The V and J genes are TRBV9 and TRBJ2-3; D may be TRBD2 (5 bases). Trimming shortened V by 3 bases and J by 2 bases, and 16 bases separated the two germline ends. Per the germline V gene, CDR1 is SGDLS and CDR2 is YYNGEE. The CDR3 extends over 16 amino acids. CDR3 amino acids: CASSAEGRGYTDTQYF. CDR3 DNA sequence: TGTGCCAGCAGCGCTGAAGGAAGAGGGTACACAGATACGCAGTATTTT.

This clonotype has a count of ten or more. This may be a read error, as it is one base from a much larger clone. V and J are TRBV7-9 and TRBJ2-5; D could derive from TRBD1 or TRBD2 (5 bases each). The germline gives CDR1 SEHNR, CDR2 FQNEAQ (reference sequence). The CDR3 is made up of 15 amino acids. In DNA, the CDR3 is TGTGCCAGCAGCTTACAGGGAACCTCCTGGGAGACCCAGCACTTC. Translation gives CASSLQGTSWETQHF.

A remark on this clonotype: The junction does not match germline at one end; this may be a read error. V gene TRBV15 combines with J gene TRBJ1-5, with D perhaps TRBD1 (5 bases). The CDR3 consists of 14 residues. Germline CDR1 and CDR2: LNHNV and YYDKDF (reference sequence). In DNA form, the CDR3 reads TGTGCCACCAGCAGGGGGACCTACAATCAGCCCCACCATTTT. This translates into CATSRGTYNQPHHF.

This clonotype came up many times. This chain links TRBV9 with TRBJ2-1, with D hard to call. This CDR3 spans 15 amino acids. The V and J ends lost 1 base and 4 bases respectively, with 12 bases between them. CDR1 is SGDLS, CDR2 YYNGEE, per germline. The CDR3 is CASSVTYSRYNEQFF. In DNA form, the CDR3 reads TGTGCCAGCAGCGTAACATACAGCCGGTACAATGAGCAGTTCTTC.

By share, this clonotype ranks as medium-sized. The V and J genes are TRBV27 and TRBJ1-6, with 8 bases aligning to TRBD1. V was clipped by 6 bases and J by 8 bases; unmatched bases: 6. Germline V gene data show CDR1 as MNHEY and CDR2 as SMNVEV (reference sequence). The CDR3 covers 14 residues. The CDR3 bases are TGTGCCAGCAGCCCGACAGGGGTGCATTCACCCCTCCACTTT. Translated: CASSPTGVHSPLHF.

Within the sample, this clonotype is medium-sized. V usage is TRBV6-5 and J usage is TRBJ2-7, with 7 bases fitting TRBD1. The trim removed 5 bases at V and 7 bases at J, leaving 11 bases unmatched. This CDR3 is built from 14 residues. Germline CDR1 is MNHEY and CDR2 is SVGAGI. CDR3 sequence (DNA): TGTGCCAGCAGTCCCGACAGGGTGGTGGGAGAGCAGTACTTC. Residues: CASSPDRVVGEQYF.

In its sample, this clonotype was seen many times. CDR3 protein: CASSTFDRGRSNQPQHF. The CDR3 DNA reads as TGTGCCAGCAGTACTTTTGACAGGGGGCGAAGCAATCAGCCCCAGCATTTT. V gene TRBV27 combines with J gene TRBJ1-5, with TRBD1 identical over 10 bases. The CDR3 runs to 17 residues. Per germline, CDR1 MNHEY and CDR2 SMNVEV (reference sequence). The V segment lost 5 bases and the J segment 1 base; nucleotides outside the gene matches: 8.

This chain connects TRBV7-9 to TRBJ2-2; 15 bases align to TRBD2. The CDR3 runs 18 residues. CDR1 and CDR2 from the germline V gene are SEHNR and FQNEAQ (reference sequence). After removal of 5 bases from V and 4 bases from J, the junction contained 8 bases not matched to a gene. CDR3 in amino acids: CASSEGLAGGRGTGELFF. CDR3 nucleotides: TGTGCCAGCAGCGAAGGACTAGCGGGGGGGCGTGGCACCGGGGAGCTGTTTTTT.

There are a few counts of this clonotype. The V gene is TRBV4-2, the J gene TRBJ1-2; D is uncertain. The CDR3 length is 14 residues. V gave up 0 bases and J gave up 2 bases, with 7 bases separating them. Germline V gene lookup returns CDR1 LGHNA and CDR2 YNFKEQ. The CDR3, as DNA: TGTGCCAGCAGCCAAGATAAGGGCAACTATGGCTACACCTTC. It specifies CASSQDKGNYGYTF.

The count of this clonotype is one. V usage is TRBV24-1 and J usage is TRBJ2-7; 8 nucleotides agree with TRBD1. The CDR3 has 14 amino acids. With V trimmed by 10 bases and J by 3 bases, 10 bases remained unmatched. Germline V gene data show CDR1 as KGHDR and CDR2 as SFDVKD. The CDR3 loop reads CATNPGTGIYEQYF. CDR3 DNA sequence: TGTGCCACTAACCCCGGGACAGGTATCTACGAGCAGTACTTC.